This T cell receptor (beta chain) was sequenced during a study of blood T cell repertoires in COVID-19. The CDR3 spans 12 residues. V gave up 7 bases and J gave up 6 bases, with 12 bases separating them. Germline assignment: CDR1 LNHDA and CDR2 SQIVND (reference sequence). TCRdb keeps only in-frame clones here, not all; method: immunoSEQ multiplex PCR. The table has about 220,000 clones, approximately 83% seen once. The TCR originated in a middle-aged woman with active or convalescent COVID-19. The sample was peripheral blood. This sequence joins TRBV19 and TRBJ2-5; a weak D match, TRBD1 (5 bases). The CDR3 nucleotides read TGTGCCAGTACTGGCAGGGAAAAGACCCAGTACTTC. It yields the protein CASTGREKTQYF.